The 15 T cell receptor beta chains listed next were all sequenced from one sample in a study of cytomegalovirus exposure and HLA in healthy donors. Researchers ran the PCR with 60 Vbeta and 13 Jbeta primers. Clones were sequenced by immunoSEQ multiplex PCR, and TCRdb holds only the in-frame ones, with some missing. The sample includes about 190,000 clones, about four fifths of them seen just once. The sequenced material came from PBMCs. The source is a man between 18 and 29 years old in good health and CMV-seronegative.

The chain has TRBV5-1 and TRBJ2-2; weak D call: TRBD2 (6 bases). Germline CDR1 reads SGHRS; CDR2 reads YFSETQ. V was pared by 2 bases and J by 6 bases, with 11 bases between. The CDR3 spans 14 residues. The CDR3 reads CASSLAGGAGELFF. CDR3 coding DNA: TGCGCCAGCAGCTTAGCGGGTGGGGCCGGGGAGCTGTTTTTT. The complete variable domain, with remaining parts taken from reference TRBV5-1 and TRBJ2-2, reads KAGVTQTPRYLIKTRGQQVTLSCSPISGHRSVSWYQQTPGQGLQFLFEYFSETQRNKGNFPGRFSGRQFSNSRSEMNVSTLELGDSALYLCASSLAGGAGELFFGEGSRLTVL.

This clone was recorded only once. This chain connects TRBV6-1 to TRBJ2-7, with TRBD2 identical over 7 bases. V lost 6 bases to trimming and J lost 3 bases; unmatched junction nucleotides: 8. Germline assignment: CDR1 MNHNS and CDR2 SASEGT. There are 14 residues in the CDR3. The CDR3 DNA sequence: TGTGCCAGCAGGTTTCGGGACTACAACTACGAGCAGTACTTC. It translates to CASRFRDYNYEQYF.

The V call is TRBV7-9, the J call TRBJ2-3; 8 nucleotides align to TRBD2. The V segment lost 4 bases and the J segment 1 base; nucleotides outside the gene matches: 1. Germline V gives CDR1 SEHNR, CDR2 FQNEAQ (reference sequence). This CDR3 has 14 residues. DNA of the CDR3: TGTGCCAGCAGCTCGGGGGGGGGCACAGATACGCAGTATTTT. It is translated as CASSSGGGTDTQYF.

This sequence joins TRBV29-1 and TRBJ2-7, with D possibly matching TRBD2 (6 bases). CDR3 length: 15 residues. Germline V gene data show CDR1 as SQVTM and CDR2 as ANQGSEA. V was cut by 2 bases and J by 4 bases, with 18 bases left in between. The CDR3 sequence is CSVEYFSGFGYEQYF. The CDR3 DNA is TGCAGCGTTGAATACTTCAGCGGGTTCGGGTACGAGCAGTACTTC.

This clone has just a few counts. The chain is built from TRBV9 and TRBJ1-2; 9 nucleotides match TRBD1. Germline V gives CDR1 SGDLS, CDR2 YYNGEE. V shed 1 base and J 7 bases; nucleotides not matched to a gene: 8. CDR3 length: 15 residues. CDR3 bases: TGTGCCAGCAGCGTAAACGAACAGGGGGCTTTTGGCTACACCTTC. Translation gives CASSVNEQGAFGYTF.

This CDR3 reads CASSPGTSGRTGELFF. The CDR3 DNA reads TGTGCCAGCAGCCCTGGGACTAGCGGGAGAACCGGGGAGCTGTTTTTT. The rearrangement links TRBV13 to TRBJ2-2; 14 nucleotides match TRBD2. CDR3 length: 16 amino acids. The J segment lost 5 bases and the V segment lost 5 bases, leaving 4 bases of the junction unmatched. Germline V gene data show CDR1 as PRHDT and CDR2 as FYEKMQ (reference sequence).

As regards this clone: A read error may account for a junction end that differs from germline. The CDR3 reads CVSATGSNTGELFF. The CDR3 region has the DNA TGTGTCAGCGCGACAGGGTCGAACACCGGGGAGCTGTTTTTT. The J gene is TRBJ2-2, the V gene TRBV6-5; 7 nucleotides line up with TRBD1. Germline CDR1 and CDR2: MNHEY and SVGAGI. The CDR3 contains 14 residues.

The chain recombines TRBV27 with TRBJ1-1; no firm D call. This CDR3 has 14 residues. Germline values: CDR1 MNHEY, CDR2 SMNVEV (reference sequence). Trimming removed 6 bases from V and 1 base from J, with 12 bases in between. Here the CDR3 DNA reads TGTGCCAGCAGAGGACTGGCTTCGAACACTGAAGCTTTCTTT. It translates to CASRGLASNTEAFF.

This clone has more than one count but fewer than ten. The chain has TRBV18 and TRBJ1-2, with D uncertain. The length of the CDR3 is 11 residues. V shed 6 bases and J shed 2 bases, with 4 bases lying between them. The germline V gene encodes CDR1 KGHSH and CDR2 LQKENI. CDR3 sequence: CASSANYGYTF. The CDR3 nucleotides read TGTGCCAGCTCGGCCAACTATGGCTACACCTTC.

The chain combines TRBV4-1 with TRBJ2-5, with 7 bases aligning to TRBD1. Germline V gene lookup returns CDR1 MGHRA and CDR2 YSYEKL. The V segment lost 1 base and the J segment 1 base; nucleotides outside the gene matches: 9. This CDR3 spans 17 amino acids. The CDR3, as DNA: TGCGCCAGCAGCCAAGGGTCCCTTGGGACAGCCCAAGAGACCCAGTACTTC. Translating it yields CASSQGSLGTAQETQYF.

This chain uses TRBV4-3 with TRBJ2-7; 9 positions agree with TRBD2. Germline lookup yields CDR1 LGHNA and CDR2 YSLEER. The CDR3 contains 16 residues. V trimming: 0 bases; J trimming: 6 bases; junction bases outside the gene matches: 9. This chain's CDR3 is CASSQDRLAGTLEQYF. The CDR3 DNA reads as TGCGCCAGCAGCCAAGATCGGCTAGCGGGAACTCTCGAGCAGTACTTC.

This chain uses TRBV27 with TRBJ1-2; TRBD1 is a possible D gene (6 bases). Trimming stripped 6 bases from V and 5 bases from J, with 22 bases between. The CDR3 runs 16 residues. Per the germline V gene, CDR1 is MNHEY and CDR2 is SMNVEV (reference sequence). CDR3 in DNA: TGTGCCAGCAGCCCATTTCCCCGACAGGCCATGTATGGCTACACCTTC. Protein sequence: CASSPFPRQAMYGYTF.

V gene TRBV27 combines with J gene TRBJ1-4, with D hard to call. The CDR3 covers 13 residues. Germline V gives CDR1 MNHEY, CDR2 SMNVEV (reference sequence). V was clipped by 6 bases and J by 5 bases, with 10 bases between them. DNA for the CDR3: TGTGCCAGCAGAGGGAGCGCAAATGAAAAACTGTTTTTT. Translated: CASRGSANEKLFF.

This clone was detected a few times. The chain recombines TRBV7-6 with TRBJ2-7; 7 nucleotides match TRBD1. V lost 2 bases, J lost 2 bases, and 6 bases stayed unmatched. The CDR3 consists of 15 residues. The germline CDR1 and CDR2 sequences are SGHVS and FNYEAQ. CDR3 residues: CASSLQGTDPYEQYF. For the CDR3, the DNA is TGTGCCAGCAGCTTACAAGGGACAGACCCCTACGAGCAGTACTTC.

J is TRBJ2-3 and V is TRBV28, with 7 bases fitting TRBD1. The germline V gene has CDR1 MDHEN and CDR2 SYDVKM. This CDR3 has 16 residues. The J segment lost 4 bases and the V segment lost 6 bases, leaving 13 bases of the junction unmatched. The CDR3 DNA reads TGTGCCAGCAGCCAATTTCAGGGGGTGGCTTCAGATACGCAGTATTTT. It yields the protein CASSQFQGVASDTQYF.